The 19 T cell receptor beta chains reported below all come from one sample, sequenced in a study of human T cells and chemical hapten exposure (dated by TCRdb to the early 2020s). The library was built by means of RACE. Instrument used: NextSeq 500. Clones were called with MiXCR by TCRdb after fastp trimmed the public reads at Q25, and only in-frame beta chains were retained. Each entry is one CDR3 protein sequence, shown with its most common DNA and genes. This sample holds about 260,000 distinct CDR3 sequences; over 8% were observed only once. Clones ranked in the top ten supply about 2.1% of the sample. This specimen's time point label, interpreted: pre-sensitization, week 0. In light of the paper, this sample's treatment or condition label describes: therapeutic diphenylcyclopropenone sensitization with weekly scalp DPC. This sample comprised whole blood, obtained in connection with sensitization to the hapten diphenylcyclopropenone (DPC). These receptor sequences come from a woman in her thirties or forties with alopecia areata. Some clones in this sample may be carry-over from other donors' samples.

This clonotype appeared a few times. This chain uses TRBV7-2 with TRBJ2-3; D ambiguous. The V end was cut by 3 bases, the J end by 1 base, with 8 bases between. The germline gives CDR1 SGHTA, CDR2 FQGNSA. This CDR3 is 14 amino acids long. The CDR3 loop reads CASSFSDGTDTQYF. The CDR3 bases are TGTGCCAGCAGCTTCAGCGATGGCACAGATACGCAGTATTTT.

The chain links TRBV7-3 to TRBJ2-1, with D uncertain. The CDR3 has 15 amino acids. The ends were cut back, 0 bases at V and 7 bases at J, with 13 bases in the middle. Germline CDR1 and CDR2: SGHTA and FQGTGA. The CDR3 sequence is CASSLTATSTNEQFF. The CDR3 DNA sequence: TGTGCCAGCAGCTTAACCGCGACGTCCACAAATGAGCAGTTCTTC.

This clonotype was seen a handful of times. This CDR3 is CSAIGQGNYNEQFF. The CDR3 DNA reads TGCAGTGCTATCGGACAGGGAAACTACAATGAGCAGTTCTTC. The chain combines TRBV20-1 with TRBJ2-1, with 8 bases that match TRBD1. CDR1 and CDR2 (germline): DFQATT, SNEGSKA (reference sequence). Germline trimming cut 4 bases from V and 3 bases from J; bases unmatched to any gene: 5. This CDR3 has 14 amino acids.

The chain employs TRBV6-2 or TRBV6-3 and TRBJ2-1, with 10 bases fitting TRBD1. The J segment lost 3 bases and the V segment lost 10 bases, leaving 3 bases of the junction unmatched. The CDR3 has 13 residues. CDR1 is MNHEY and CDR2 is SVGEGT in the germline V gene. The CDR3 here is CAIRTGGYNEQFF. The CDR3 bases are TGTGCCATCCGGACAGGGGGCTACAATGAGCAGTTCTTC.

The V and J genes are TRBV20-1 and TRBJ2-7; tentative D call: TRBD1 (6 bases). Trimming took off 8 bases at V and 2 bases at J, with 13 bases between the two ends. CDR1 and CDR2 from the germline V gene are DFQATT and SNEGSKA (reference sequence). The CDR3 runs to 12 residues. CDR3 coding DNA: TGCAGTACTAACAGGGAAACCTACGAGCAGTACTTC. Its protein product is CSTNRETYEQYF.

The chain recombines TRBV7-9 with TRBJ2-1; possible D gene TRBD2, 6 bases. V was clipped by 3 bases and J by 9 bases, with 15 bases between them. The length of the CDR3 is 14 residues. CDR1 is SEHNR, CDR2 FQNEAQ, per germline (reference sequence). Here the CDR3 DNA reads TGTGCCAGCAGCTTCGTTGCGGGGACCCCTGAGCAGTTCTTC. Translated, it gives CASSFVAGTPEQFF.

The V call is TRBV3-1, the J call TRBJ1-4; unclear D gene. This CDR3 has 15 residues. The V gene lost 3 bases and the J gene lost 0 bases, with 8 bases spanning the gap. Germline V CDR1 and CDR2: LGHDT, YNNKEL (reference sequence). The CDR3 sequence is CASSQPDATNEKLFF. The CDR3 nucleotides read TGTGCCAGCAGCCAGCCCGACGCAACTAATGAAAAACTGTTTTTT.

The J gene is TRBJ1-5, the V gene TRBV7-8; maybe TRBD1 (6 bases). This CDR3 region has 15 residues. CDR1 and CDR2 from the germline V gene are SGHVS and FQNEAQ. The ends were cut back, 1 base at V and 6 bases at J, with 13 bases in the middle. The chain's CDR3 is CASSLVVGGLQPQHF. DNA of the CDR3: TGTGCCAGCAGCTTAGTTGTAGGGGGGCTTCAGCCCCAGCATTTT.

This clonotype has more than one count but fewer than ten. V and J are TRBV5-1 and TRBJ2-5, with unresolved D. The germline V gene encodes CDR1 SGHRS and CDR2 YFSETQ. CDR3 length equals 16 residues. V was clipped by 0 bases and J by 3 bases, with 15 bases between them. CDR3: CASSLEPGDFKETQYF. The CDR3 bases are TGCGCCAGCAGCTTGGAGCCAGGCGACTTCAAAGAGACCCAGTACTTC.

This clonotype was seen a few times. The chain has TRBV29-1 and TRBJ2-5; D remains unclear. V lost 5 bases and J lost 5, with 15 bases in between. Germline V lookup: CDR1 SQVTM, CDR2 ANQGSEA. The CDR3 spans 13 residues. The CDR3 DNA is TGCAGCGTTATTGAGCTCAACGGCGAGACCCAGTACTTC. This translates into CSVIELNGETQYF.

The sample holds many counts of this clonotype. The V gene is TRBV14, the J gene TRBJ1-1; D is unclear. V was pared by 1 base and J by 1 base, with 4 bases between. The CDR3 loop spans 13 amino acids. The germline V gene has CDR1 SGHDN and CDR2 FVKESK. The CDR3 loop reads CASSQGWNTEAFF. Here the CDR3 DNA reads TGTGCCAGCAGCCAAGGCTGGAACACTGAAGCTTTCTTT.

This clonotype came up a few times. The V call is TRBV5-4, the J call TRBJ1-2, with 8 bases fitting TRBD1. CDR1 SGHNT and CDR2 YYREEE come from the germline V gene (reference sequence). The ends lost 0 bases at V and 7 bases at J; junction bases unmatched: 11. This CDR3 is built from 16 residues. CDR3 sequence: CASSLAGTGRRPGYTF. DNA of the CDR3: TGTGCCAGCAGCTTGGCGGGGACAGGAAGGAGGCCTGGCTACACCTTC.

This clonotype was counted at least ten times. The V and J genes are TRBV29-1 and TRBJ2-3; 12 bases line up with TRBD2. This CDR3 has 15 amino acids. V dropped 8 bases and J dropped 4; count of bases not matched to a gene: 10. In germline, CDR1 is SQVTM, CDR2 ANQGSEA. The CDR3 DNA reads TGCAGCCTGAGGTTGACTAGCGGGAGAGCAGATACGCAGTATTTT. Encoded protein: CSLRLTSGRADTQYF.

This clonotype is a singleton in its sample. The chain joins TRBV29-1 to TRBJ2-1, with D unresolved. Germline CDR1 reads SQVTM; CDR2 reads ANQGSEA. There are 16 residues in the CDR3. V lost 3 bases and J 6 bases, leaving 21 bases between the germline ends. The CDR3 bases are TGCAGCGTTGATGGTGTCTTGGCGGAGCTACTCAATGAGCAGTTCTTC. Its translation: CSVDGVLAELLNEQFF.

CDR3 sequence (DNA): TGCGCCAGCAGCTTGGTGGGCCAGATTGGAATGGGGACTGAAGCTTTCTTT. Amino acids: CASSLVGQIGMGTEAFF. The chain is built from TRBV5-1 and TRBJ1-1; the D is unclear. V was shortened by 0 bases and J by 5 bases, with 20 bases between the two germline ends. CDR3 length: 17 amino acids. Germline V gives CDR1 SGHRS, CDR2 YFSETQ.

In DNA form, the CDR3 reads TGTGCCAGCAGCCAAGATGGGGCAGCAGGGCGGCAGTACTTC. Residues: CASSQDGAAGRQYF. The V gene is TRBV3-1, the J gene TRBJ2-7; a weak D match, TRBD1 (5 bases). CDR3 length: 14 residues. V was shortened by 0 bases and J by 9 bases, with 15 bases between the two germline ends. Germline CDR1 is LGHDT and CDR2 is YNNKEL (reference sequence).

This clonotype occurred a few times. V is TRBV15 and J is TRBJ2-1; D is ambiguous. Trimming removed 6 bases from V and 8 bases from J, with 14 bases in between. The length of the CDR3 is 13 residues. Germline V lookup: CDR1 LNHNV, CDR2 YYDKDF (reference sequence). CDR3 residues: CATSLGGTHEQFF. The DNA for the CDR3 is TGTGCCACCAGTCTTGGCGGCACCCATGAGCAGTTCTTC.

The table lists this clonotype with a few counts. The CDR3 bases are TGTGCCAGCAGTACCCCGGTGAAGAGCACAGATACGCAGTATTTT. This translates into CASSTPVKSTDTQYF. This rearrangement joins TRBV28 to TRBJ2-3; unclear D gene. The germline V gene has CDR1 MDHEN and CDR2 SYDVKM. The CDR3 has 15 residues. V dropped 5 bases and J dropped 0 bases, with 12 bases sitting between them.

This clonotype has a handful of counts. The chain combines TRBV24-1 with TRBJ2-3, with D tentatively TRBD1 (6 bases). This CDR3 region has 13 residues. Germline loops: CDR1 KGHDR, CDR2 SFDVKD. Trimming cost V 4 bases and J 8 bases, with 12 bases left between them. The CDR3 DNA sequence: TGTGCCACCAGTGAGTCGACAGGTGCTACGCAGTATTTT. Translating gives CATSESTGATQYF.